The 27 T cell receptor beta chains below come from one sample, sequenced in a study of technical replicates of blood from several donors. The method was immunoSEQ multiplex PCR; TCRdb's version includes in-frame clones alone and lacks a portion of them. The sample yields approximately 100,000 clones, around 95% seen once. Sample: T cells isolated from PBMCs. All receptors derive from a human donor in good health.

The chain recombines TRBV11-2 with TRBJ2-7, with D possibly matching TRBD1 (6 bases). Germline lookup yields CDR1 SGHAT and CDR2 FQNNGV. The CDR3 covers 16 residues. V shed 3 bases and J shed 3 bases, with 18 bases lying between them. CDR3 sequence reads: CASSFAVGAISYEQYF. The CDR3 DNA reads TGTGCCAGCAGCTTCGCAGTGGGGGCGATAAGCTACGAGCAGTACTTC.

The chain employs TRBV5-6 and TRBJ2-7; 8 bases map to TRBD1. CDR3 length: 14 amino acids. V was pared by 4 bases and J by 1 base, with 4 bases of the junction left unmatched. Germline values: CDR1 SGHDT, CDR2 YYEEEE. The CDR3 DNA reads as TGTGCCAGCAGCCCTGGACAGGGATCCTACGAGCAGTACTTC. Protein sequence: CASSPGQGSYEQYF. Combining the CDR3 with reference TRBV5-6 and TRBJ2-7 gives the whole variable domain DAGVTQSPTHLIKTRGQQVTLRCSPKSGHDTVSWYQQALGQGPQFIFQYYEEEERQRGNFPDRFSGHQFPNYSSELNVNALLLGDSALYLCASSPGQGSYEQYFGPGTRLTVT.

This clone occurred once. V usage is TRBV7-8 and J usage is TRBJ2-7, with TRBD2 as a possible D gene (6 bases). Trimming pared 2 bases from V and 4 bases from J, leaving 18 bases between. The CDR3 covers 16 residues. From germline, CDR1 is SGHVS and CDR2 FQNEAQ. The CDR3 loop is CASSLFGGTSGYEQYF. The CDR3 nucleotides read TGTGCCAGCAGCTTATTTGGCGGGACCTCCGGATACGAGCAGTACTTC.

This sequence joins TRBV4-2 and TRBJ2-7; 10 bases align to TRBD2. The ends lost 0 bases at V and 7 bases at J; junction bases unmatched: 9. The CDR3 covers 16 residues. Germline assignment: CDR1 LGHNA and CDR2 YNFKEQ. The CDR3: CASSQDEASGSQEQYF. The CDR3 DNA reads TGTGCCAGCAGCCAAGATGAGGCTAGCGGGAGCCAAGAGCAGTACTTC.

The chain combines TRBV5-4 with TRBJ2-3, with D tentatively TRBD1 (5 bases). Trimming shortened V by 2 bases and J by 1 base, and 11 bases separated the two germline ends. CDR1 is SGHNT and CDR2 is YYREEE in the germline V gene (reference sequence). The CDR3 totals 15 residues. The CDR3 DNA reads TGTGCCAGCAGCTTCAGGGCCTGGGGCACAGATACGCAGTATTTT. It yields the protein CASSFRAWGTDTQYF.

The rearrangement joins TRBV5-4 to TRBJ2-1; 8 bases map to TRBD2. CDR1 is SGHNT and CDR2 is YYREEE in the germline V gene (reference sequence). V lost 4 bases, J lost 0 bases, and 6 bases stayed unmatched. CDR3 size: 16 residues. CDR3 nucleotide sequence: TGTGCCAGCAGCCGGGGGGGTACAAGCTCCTACAATGAGCAGTTCTTC. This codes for CASSRGGTSSYNEQFF.

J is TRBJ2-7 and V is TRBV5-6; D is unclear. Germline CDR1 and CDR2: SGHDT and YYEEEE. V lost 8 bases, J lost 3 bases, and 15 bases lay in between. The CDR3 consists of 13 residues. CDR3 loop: CASCDGLNYEQYF. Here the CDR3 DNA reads TGTGCCAGTTGTGATGGGCTCAACTACGAGCAGTACTTC.

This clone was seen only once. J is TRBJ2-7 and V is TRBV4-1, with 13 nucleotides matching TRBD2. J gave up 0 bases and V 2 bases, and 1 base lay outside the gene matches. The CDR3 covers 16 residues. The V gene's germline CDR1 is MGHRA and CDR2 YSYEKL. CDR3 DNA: TGCGCCAGCAGCCAACGACTAGCGGGGGGCTCCTACGAGCAGTACTTC. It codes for CASSQRLAGGSYEQYF.

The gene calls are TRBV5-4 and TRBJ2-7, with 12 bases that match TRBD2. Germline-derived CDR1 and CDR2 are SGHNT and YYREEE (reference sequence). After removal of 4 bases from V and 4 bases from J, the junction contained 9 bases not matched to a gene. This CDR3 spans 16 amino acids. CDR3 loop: CASSTTSGRDMYEQYF. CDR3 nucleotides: TGTGCCAGCAGCACGACTAGCGGGAGAGATATGTACGAGCAGTACTTC.

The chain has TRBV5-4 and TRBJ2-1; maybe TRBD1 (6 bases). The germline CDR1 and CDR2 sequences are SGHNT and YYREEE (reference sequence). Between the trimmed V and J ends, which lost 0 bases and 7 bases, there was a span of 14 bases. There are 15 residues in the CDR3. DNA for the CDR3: TGTGCCAGCAGCTTGGGTGGGGGCAGGAAAAATGAGCAGTTCTTC. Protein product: CASSLGGGRKNEQFF.

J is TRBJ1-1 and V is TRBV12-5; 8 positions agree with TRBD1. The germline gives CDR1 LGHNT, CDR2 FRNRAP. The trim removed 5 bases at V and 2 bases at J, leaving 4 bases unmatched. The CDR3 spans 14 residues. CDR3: CASGVDRVNTEAFF. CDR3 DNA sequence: TGTGCTAGTGGTGTGGACAGGGTCAACACTGAAGCTTTCTTT.

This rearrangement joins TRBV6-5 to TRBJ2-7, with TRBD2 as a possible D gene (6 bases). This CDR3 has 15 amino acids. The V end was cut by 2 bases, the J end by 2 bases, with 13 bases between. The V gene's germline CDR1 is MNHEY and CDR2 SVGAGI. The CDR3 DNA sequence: TGTGCCAGCAGTTACGTGGGGACTTTAACCTACGAGCAGTACTTC. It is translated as CASSYVGTLTYEQYF.

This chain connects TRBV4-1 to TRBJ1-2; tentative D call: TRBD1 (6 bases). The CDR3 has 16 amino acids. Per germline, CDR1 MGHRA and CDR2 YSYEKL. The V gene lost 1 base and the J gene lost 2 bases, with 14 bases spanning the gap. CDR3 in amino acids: CASSQGTVDFNYGYTF. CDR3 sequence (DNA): TGCGCCAGCAGCCAAGGGACAGTGGACTTCAACTATGGCTACACCTTC.

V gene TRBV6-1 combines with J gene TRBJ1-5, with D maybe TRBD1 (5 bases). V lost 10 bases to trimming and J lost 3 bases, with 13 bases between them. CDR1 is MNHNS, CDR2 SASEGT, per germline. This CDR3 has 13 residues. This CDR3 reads CATSGKNNQPQHF. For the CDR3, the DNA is TGTGCCACCTCAGGGAAGAACAATCAGCCCCAGCATTTT.

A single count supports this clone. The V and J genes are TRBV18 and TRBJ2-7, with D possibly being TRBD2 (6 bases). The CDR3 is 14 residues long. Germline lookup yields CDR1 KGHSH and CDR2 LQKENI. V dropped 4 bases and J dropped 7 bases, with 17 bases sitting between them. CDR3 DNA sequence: TGTGCCAGCTCACTCGGGAGACGTTCTTTGGAGCAGTACTTC. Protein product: CASSLGRRSLEQYF. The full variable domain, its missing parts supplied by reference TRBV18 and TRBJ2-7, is NAGVMQNPRHLVRRRGQEARLRCSPMKGHSHVYWYRQLPEEGLKFMVYLQKENIIDESGMPKERFSAEFPKEGPSILRIQQVVRGDSAAYFCASSLGRRSLEQYFGPGTRLTVT.

CDR3 coding DNA: TGTGCCAGCAGCTTCGGGACAGGGAGCTACGAGCAGTACTTC. It specifies CASSFGTGSYEQYF. The J gene is TRBJ2-7, the V gene TRBV5-5; TRBD1 agrees at 9 bases. Trimming cost V 2 bases and J 3 bases; bases outside gene matches: 3. The CDR3 is made up of 14 amino acids. Germline-derived CDR1 and CDR2 are SGHKS and YYEKEE (reference sequence).

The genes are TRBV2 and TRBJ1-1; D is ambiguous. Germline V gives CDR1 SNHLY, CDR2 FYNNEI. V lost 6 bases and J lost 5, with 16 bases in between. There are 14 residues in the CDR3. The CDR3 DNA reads TGTGCCAGCAGGAAAAAAGCGGCGGGGACTGAAGCTTTCTTT. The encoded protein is CASRKKAAGTEAFF.

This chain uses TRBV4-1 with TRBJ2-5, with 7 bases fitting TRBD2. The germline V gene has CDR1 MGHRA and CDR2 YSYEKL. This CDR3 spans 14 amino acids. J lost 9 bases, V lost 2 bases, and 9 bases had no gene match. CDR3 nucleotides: TGCGCCAGCAGCCAACCGAGGGAGGGGTTGGCCCAGTACTTC. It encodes CASSQPREGLAQYF.

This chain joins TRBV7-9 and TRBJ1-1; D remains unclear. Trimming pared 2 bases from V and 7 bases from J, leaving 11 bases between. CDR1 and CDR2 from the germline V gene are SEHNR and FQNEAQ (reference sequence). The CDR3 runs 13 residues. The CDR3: CASSLPRAGEAFF. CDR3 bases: TGTGCCAGCAGCTTACCGAGGGCTGGTGAAGCTTTCTTT.

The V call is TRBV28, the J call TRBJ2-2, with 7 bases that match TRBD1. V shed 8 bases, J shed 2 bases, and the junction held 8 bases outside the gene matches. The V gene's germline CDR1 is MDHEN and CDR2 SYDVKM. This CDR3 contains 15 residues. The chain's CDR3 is CASLRGQENTGELFF. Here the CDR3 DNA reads TGTGCCAGCCTAAGGGGGCAAGAAAACACCGGGGAGCTGTTTTTT.

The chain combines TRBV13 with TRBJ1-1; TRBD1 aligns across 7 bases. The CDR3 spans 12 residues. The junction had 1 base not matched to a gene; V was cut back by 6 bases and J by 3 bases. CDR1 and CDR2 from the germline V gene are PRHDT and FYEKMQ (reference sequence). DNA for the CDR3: TGTGCCAGCAGTGGACAGGACACTGAAGCTTTCTTT. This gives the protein CASSGQDTEAFF.

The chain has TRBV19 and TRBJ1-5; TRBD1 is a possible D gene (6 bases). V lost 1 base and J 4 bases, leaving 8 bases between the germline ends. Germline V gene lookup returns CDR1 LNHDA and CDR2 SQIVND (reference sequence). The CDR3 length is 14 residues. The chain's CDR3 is CASSIAGVNQPQHF. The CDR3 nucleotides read TGTGCCAGTAGTATAGCAGGGGTAAATCAGCCCCAGCATTTT.

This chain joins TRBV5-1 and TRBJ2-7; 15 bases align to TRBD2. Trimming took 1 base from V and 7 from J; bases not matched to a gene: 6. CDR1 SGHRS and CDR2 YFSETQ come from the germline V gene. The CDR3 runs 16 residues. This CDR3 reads CASSLSGLAGGGEQYF. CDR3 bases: TGCGCCAGCAGCTTGTCCGGACTAGCGGGAGGGGGGGAGCAGTACTTC.

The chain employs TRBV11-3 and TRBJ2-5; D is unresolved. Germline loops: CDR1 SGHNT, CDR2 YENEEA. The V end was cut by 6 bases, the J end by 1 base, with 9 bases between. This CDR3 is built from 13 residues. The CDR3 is CASSFRAQETQYF. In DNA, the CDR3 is TGTGCCAGCAGTTTTCGAGCCCAAGAGACCCAGTACTTC.

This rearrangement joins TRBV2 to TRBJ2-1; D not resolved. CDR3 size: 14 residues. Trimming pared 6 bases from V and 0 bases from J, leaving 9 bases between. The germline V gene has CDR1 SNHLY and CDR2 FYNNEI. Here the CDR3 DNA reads TGTGCCAGCAGCTACCAGGTCTCCTACAATGAGCAGTTCTTC. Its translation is CASSYQVSYNEQFF.

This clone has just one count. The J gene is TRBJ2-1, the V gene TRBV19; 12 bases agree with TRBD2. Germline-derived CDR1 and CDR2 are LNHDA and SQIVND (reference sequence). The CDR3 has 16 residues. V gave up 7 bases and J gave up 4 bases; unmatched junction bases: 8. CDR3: CASMVLAGGSYNEQFF. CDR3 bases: TGTGCCAGTATGGTACTAGCGGGAGGCTCTTACAATGAGCAGTTCTTC.

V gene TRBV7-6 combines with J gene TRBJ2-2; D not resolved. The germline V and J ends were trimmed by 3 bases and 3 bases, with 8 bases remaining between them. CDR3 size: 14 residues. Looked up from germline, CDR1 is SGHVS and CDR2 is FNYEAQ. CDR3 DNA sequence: TGTGCCAGCAGCTTCCCCACTTACACCGGGGAGCTGTTTTTT. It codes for CASSFPTYTGELFF.